These 13 T cell receptor beta chains were all obtained from the same sample, sequenced in a study of breast tumors, draining lymph nodes, adjacent tissues. Axillary draining lymph nodes of breast cancer patients supplied the node samples. From the multiplex PCR reads, TCRdb called clonotypes with MiXCR, one entry per CDR3 protein. The sample records around 130,000 distinct CDR3 sequences, 20% to 25% being singletons. Sequencing used axillary lymph node tissue. The receptors shown here come from a female donor with breast cancer. Some clones in this sample may be carry-over from other donors' samples.

The chain has TRBV28 and TRBJ1-1, with D unresolved. The CDR3 loop spans 12 amino acids. CDR1 is MDHEN and CDR2 is SYDVKM in the germline V gene. Trimming shortened V by 7 bases and J by 4 bases, and 10 bases separated the two germline ends. Written as DNA, the CDR3 is TGTGCCAGCAAAACGGTTCCCACTGAAGCTTTCTTT. This translates into CASKTVPTEAFF.

As to this clonotype: Relative to the germline gene, one junction end is altered; a read error may explain this. The chain employs TRBV15 and TRBJ1-1; the match to TRBD1 covers 7 bases. This CDR3 is built from 15 residues. Germline lookup yields CDR1 LNHNV and CDR2 YYDKDF (reference sequence). Written as DNA, the CDR3 is TGTGCCACCAGCAAAGGACAGGCGTTGAACGCTGAAGCTTTCTTT. It yields the protein CATSKGQALNAEAFF.

This clonotype was detected ten times or more. The chain is built from TRBV10-3 and TRBJ1-2, with TRBD1 matching 7 bases. J was trimmed by 5 bases and V by 7 bases; bases with no gene match: 7. Germline V lookup: CDR1 ENHRY, CDR2 SYGVKD. The CDR3 spans 13 residues. The CDR3 DNA is TGTGCCATCACCGAGGACAGGAGGTATGGCTACACCTTC. It translates to CAITEDRRYGYTF.

This clonotype has at least ten counts. The rearrangement uses TRBV20-1 and TRBJ1-2; possibly TRBD1 for D (6 bases). The CDR3 length is 14 residues. CDR1 DFQATT and CDR2 SNEGSKA come from the germline V gene (reference sequence). Trimming removed 6 bases from V and 7 bases from J, with 21 bases in between. CDR3 coding DNA: TGCAGTGCCAAGCGGCCACAGGGACACCCTGGCTACACCTTC. Translating it yields CSAKRPQGHPGYTF.

This clonotype appeared many times. The rearrangement uses TRBV2 and TRBJ1-5; D unclear. The CDR3 extends over 14 amino acids. Trimming left V 5 bases short and J 4 bases short, with 12 bases between. CDR1 is SNHLY and CDR2 is FYNNEI in the germline V gene. CDR3 region: CASSLGAVNQPQHF. The CDR3 nucleotides read TGTGCCAGCAGTTTAGGCGCAGTGAATCAGCCCCAGCATTTT.

This clonotype has ten or more counts. The chain carries TRBV25-1 and TRBJ1-2, with 10 nucleotides matching TRBD1. With 2 bases clipped from V and 2 bases from J, the junction kept 2 bases outside the gene matches. Germline lookup yields CDR1 MGHDK and CDR2 SYGVNS. The CDR3 covers 15 residues. The CDR3 nucleotides read TGTGCCAGCAGTGAAGAGGACAGGGGGAACTATGGCTACACCTTC. Its protein is CASSEEDRGNYGYTF.

This clonotype was detected many times. The J gene is TRBJ2-7, the V gene TRBV10-3, with 7 bases aligning to TRBD1. V trimming: 10 bases; J trimming: 4 bases; junction bases outside the gene matches: 13. Germline assignment: CDR1 ENHRY and CDR2 SYGVKD. The CDR3 is 14 amino acids. The CDR3 DNA reads TGTGCCACCGGGTCCGGGACAGCAAAATACGAGCAGTACTTC. Translating it yields CATGSGTAKYEQYF.

This clonotype was seen many times. V and J are TRBV5-1 and TRBJ2-1; 12 bases align to TRBD2. V trimming: 5 bases; J trimming: 8 bases; junction bases outside the gene matches: 8. The CDR3 is made up of 15 amino acids. Germline V CDR1 and CDR2: SGHRS, YFSETQ. CDR3 sequence reads: CASRLLAGGKDEQFF. The CDR3 DNA follows: TGCGCCAGCAGACTACTAGCGGGAGGTAAGGATGAGCAGTTCTTC.

This clonotype was counted only a few times. The V and J genes are TRBV2 and TRBJ1-5; possibly TRBD1 for D (6 bases). Per germline, CDR1 SNHLY and CDR2 FYNNEI. The CDR3 length is 16 residues. V dropped 4 bases and J dropped 2 bases, with 15 bases sitting between them. The chain's CDR3 is CASSVRGVVGNQPQHF. The CDR3 nucleotides read TGTGCCAGCAGTGTCAGGGGTGTTGTGGGCAATCAGCCCCAGCATTTT.

The sample holds many counts of this clonotype. In DNA, the CDR3 is TGTGCCAGCAGTTTCTCTCCTTCCCGGACAGGGGGCGCGATAGATACGCAGTATTTT. Translating gives CASSFSPSRTGGAIDTQYF. V and J are TRBV27 and TRBJ2-3; TRBD1 matches at 11 bases. CDR3 length: 19 residues. The V gene end was trimmed by 3 bases and the J gene end by 5 bases; junction bases not matched to a gene: 16. CDR1 and CDR2 from the germline V gene are MNHEY and SMNVEV (reference sequence).

This clonotype was detected many times. V usage is TRBV7-9 and J usage is TRBJ2-1; 10 bases match TRBD1. The length of the CDR3 is 14 residues. With V trimmed by 1 base and J by 8 bases, 2 bases remained unmatched. Germline V gives CDR1 SEHNR, CDR2 FQNEAQ (reference sequence). As DNA, the CDR3 is TGTGCCAGCAGCTTAGGGGGGACAGGGGATGAGCAGTTCTTC. Its translation: CASSLGGTGDEQFF.

This clonotype was detected ten times or more. This chain uses TRBV6-5 with TRBJ2-1, with 9 bases identical to TRBD1. Germline V gene lookup returns CDR1 MNHEY and CDR2 SVGAGI. The CDR3 spans 22 residues. Trimming removed 8 bases from V and 0 bases from J; junction bases left unmatched: 26. This CDR3 reads CASRVMAGTGRSYLSSYNEQFF. CDR3 coding DNA: TGTGCCAGCCGAGTGATGGCCGGGACAGGGAGGTCCTACCTAAGCTCCTACAATGAGCAGTTCTTC.

This clonotype showed up many times. The genes are TRBV27 and TRBJ1-2; perhaps TRBD1 as D (6 bases). The V end lost 1 base, the J end lost 6 bases, and 15 bases lay between the germline ends. The CDR3 length is 15 residues. Germline V gene lookup returns CDR1 MNHEY and CDR2 SMNVEV (reference sequence). The CDR3 DNA is TGTGCCAGCAGTTTATGGGTTGGGGGGGCAGATGGCTACACCTTC. It is translated as CASSLWVGGADGYTF.